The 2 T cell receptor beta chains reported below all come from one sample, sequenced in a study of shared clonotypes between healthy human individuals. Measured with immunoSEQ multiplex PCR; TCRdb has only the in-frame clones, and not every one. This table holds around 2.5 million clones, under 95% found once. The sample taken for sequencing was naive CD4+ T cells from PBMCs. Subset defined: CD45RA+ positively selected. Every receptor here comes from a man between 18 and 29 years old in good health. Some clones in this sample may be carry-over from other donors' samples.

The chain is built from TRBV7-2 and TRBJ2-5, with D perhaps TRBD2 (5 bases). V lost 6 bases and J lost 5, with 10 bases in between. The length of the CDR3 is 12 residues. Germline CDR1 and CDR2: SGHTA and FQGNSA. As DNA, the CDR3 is TGTGCCAGCAGGGACCGGGGTGAGACCCAGTACTTC. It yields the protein CASRDRGETQYF.

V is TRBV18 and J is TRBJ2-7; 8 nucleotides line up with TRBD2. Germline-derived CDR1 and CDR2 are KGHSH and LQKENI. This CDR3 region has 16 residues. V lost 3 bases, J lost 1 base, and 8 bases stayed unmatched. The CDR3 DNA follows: TGTGCCAGCTCACCGAGGGCGCTAGCGGGTTCCTACGAGCAGTACTTC. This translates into CASSPRALAGSYEQYF. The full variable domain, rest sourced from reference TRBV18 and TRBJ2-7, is NAGVMQNPRHLVRRRGQEARLRCSPMKGHSHVYWYRQLPEEGLKFMVYLQKENIIDESGMPKERFSAEFPKEGPSILRIQQVVRGDSAAYFCASSPRALAGSYEQYFGPGTRLTVT.